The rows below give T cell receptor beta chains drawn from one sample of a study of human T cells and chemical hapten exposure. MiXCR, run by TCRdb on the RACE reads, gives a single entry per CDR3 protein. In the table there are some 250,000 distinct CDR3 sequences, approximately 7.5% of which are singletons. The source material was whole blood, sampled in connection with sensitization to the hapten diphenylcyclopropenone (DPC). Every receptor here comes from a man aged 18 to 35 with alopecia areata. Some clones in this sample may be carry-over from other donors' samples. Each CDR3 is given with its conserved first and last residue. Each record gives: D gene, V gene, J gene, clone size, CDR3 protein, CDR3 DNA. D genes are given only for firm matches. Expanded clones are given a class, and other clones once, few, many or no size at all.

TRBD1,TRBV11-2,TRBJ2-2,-,CASSLGTGYRTGELFF,TGTGCCAGCAGCTTGGGGACAGGGTATCGCACCGGGGAGCTGTTTTTT
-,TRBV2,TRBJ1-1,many,CASRYRDPEAFF,TGTGCCAGCAGGTACAGGGACCCTGAAGCTTTCTTT
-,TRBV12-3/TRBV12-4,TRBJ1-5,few,CASSSALSNQPQHF,TGTGCCAGCAGTTCCGCCCTTAGCAATCAGCCCCAGCATTTT
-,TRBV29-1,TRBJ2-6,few,CSVLIAAGANVLTF,TGCAGCGTACTTATCGCGGCTGGGGCCAACGTCCTGACTTTC
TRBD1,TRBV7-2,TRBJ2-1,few,CASSKGQGRHNEQFF,TGTGCCAGCAGCAAGGGACAGGGAAGACACAATGAGCAGTTCTTC
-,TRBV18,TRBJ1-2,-,CASSHRETYYGYTF,TGTGCCAGCTCTCACAGGGAAACCTACTATGGCTACACCTTC
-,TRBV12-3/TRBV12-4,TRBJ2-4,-,CASSFRGGTKNIQYF,TGTGCCAGCAGTTTCCGGGGTGGCACCAAAAACATTCAGTACTTC
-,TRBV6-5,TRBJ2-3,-,CASSTRVGTDTQYF,TGTGCCAGCAGTACCAGGGTAGGGACAGATACGCAGTATTTT
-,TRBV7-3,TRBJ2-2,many,CASSSPDTGELFF,TGTGCCAGCAGCTCACCAGACACCGGGGAGCTGTTTTTT
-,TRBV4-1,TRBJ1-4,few,CASSLLPLGDQKLFF,TGCGCCAGCAGCCTTCTCCCCCTGGGGGACCAGAAGCTGTTTTTT
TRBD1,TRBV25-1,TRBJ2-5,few,CASSEWTGGQETQYF,TGTGCCAGCAGTGAATGGACAGGGGGACAAGAGACCCAGTACTTC
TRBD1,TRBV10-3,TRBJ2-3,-,CAIRRGQGSGTDTQYF,TGTGCCATCAGGAGGGGACAGGGGTCTGGCACAGATACGCAGTATTTT
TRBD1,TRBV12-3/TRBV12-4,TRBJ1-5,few,CASSRQGFGQPQHF,TGTGCCAGCAGCAGACAGGGGTTTGGTCAGCCCCAGCATTTT
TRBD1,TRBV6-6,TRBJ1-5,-,CASSYSTGGYNQPQHF,TGTGCCAGCAGTTACTCGACAGGGGGCTACAATCAGCCCCAGCATTTT
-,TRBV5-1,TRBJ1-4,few,CASSLVGGAVTGEKLFF,TGCGCCAGCAGCTTGGTGGGGGGCGCGGTTACCGGAGAAAAACTGTTTTTT
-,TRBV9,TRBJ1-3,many,CASSAGPSGNTIYF,TGTGCCAGCAGCGCGGGGCCCTCTGGAAACACCATATATTTT
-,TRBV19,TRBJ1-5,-,CASSISRVQSNQPQHF,TGTGCCAGTAGTATTAGCAGGGTCCAGAGCAATCAGCCCCAGCATTTT
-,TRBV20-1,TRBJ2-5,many,CSGTVQETQYF,TGCAGTGGGACTGTTCAAGAGACCCAGTACTTC
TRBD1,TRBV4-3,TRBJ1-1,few,CASSRDRAYEAFF,TGCGCCAGCAGCCGGGACAGGGCCTATGAAGCTTTCTTT
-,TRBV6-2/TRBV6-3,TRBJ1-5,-,CASSYSTSEAAGAWNQPQHF,TGTGCCAGCAGTTACTCGACTTCGGAGGCTGCAGGGGCATGGAATCAGCCCCAGCATTTT
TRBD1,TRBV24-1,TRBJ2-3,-,CATSELGGAGKDTQYF,TGTGCCACCAGTGAGCTAGGGGGCGCGGGTAAGGATACGCAGTATTTT
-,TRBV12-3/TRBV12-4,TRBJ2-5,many,CASRRGNSQETQYF,TGTGCCAGCAGAAGGGGTAACTCCCAAGAGACCCAGTACTTC
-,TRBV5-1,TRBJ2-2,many,CASRTGNTGELFF,TGCGCCAGCAGGACCGGGAACACCGGGGAGCTGTTTTTT
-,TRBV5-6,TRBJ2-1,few,CASGLIMDSNNEQFF,TGTGCCAGCGGCCTCATCATGGACAGTAACAATGAGCAGTTCTTC
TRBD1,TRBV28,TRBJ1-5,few,CASSRLPGTGRNQPQHF,TGTGCCAGCAGTAGACTCCCCGGGACAGGGCGTAATCAGCCCCAGCATTTT
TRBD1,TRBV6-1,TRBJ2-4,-,CAGTGTGGLSIQYF,TGTGCCGGCACGGGGACAGGGGGCTTGAGCATTCAGTACTTC
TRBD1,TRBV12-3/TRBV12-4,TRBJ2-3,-,CASSDRGWAQYF,TGTGCCAGCAGTGACAGGGGGTGGGCGCAGTATTTT
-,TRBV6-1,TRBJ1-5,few,CASSGEASNQPQHF,TGTGCCAGCAGTGGTGAGGCTAGCAATCAGCCCCAGCATTTT
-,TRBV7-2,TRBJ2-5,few,CASSLESGQETQYF,TGTGCCAGCAGCTTAGAGTCAGGGCAAGAGACCCAGTACTTC
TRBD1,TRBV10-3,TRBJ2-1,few,CAISNRGAYNEQFF,TGTGCCATCAGTAACAGGGGCGCCTACAATGAGCAGTTCTTC
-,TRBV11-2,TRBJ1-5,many,CASSLQLNQPQHF,TGTGCCAGCAGCTTACAGCTCAATCAGCCCCAGCATTTT
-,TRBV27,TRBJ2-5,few,CASSSGGLTQYF,TGTGCCAGCAGTTCTGGGGGGCTTACCCAGTACTTC
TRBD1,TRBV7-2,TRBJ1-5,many,CASSLKQGAGNQPQHF,TGTGCCAGCAGCCTAAAACAGGGGGCTGGAAATCAGCCCCAGCATTTT
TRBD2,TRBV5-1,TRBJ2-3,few,CASSLGAGGQGDTQYF,TGCGCCAGCAGCTTGGGGGCGGGGGGCCAGGGTGATACGCAGTATTTT
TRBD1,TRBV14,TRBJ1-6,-,CASSQTRQGAYNSPLHF,TGTGCCAGCAGCCAAACCCGACAGGGGGCCTATAATTCACCCCTCCACTTT
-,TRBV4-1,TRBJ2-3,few,CASSQFNRGGADTQYF,TGCGCCAGCAGCCAGTTTAACAGGGGGGGCGCAGATACGCAGTATTTT
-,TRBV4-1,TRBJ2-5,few,CASSQDLVGETQYF,TGCGCCAGCAGCCAAGATCTGGTAGGAGAGACCCAGTACTTC
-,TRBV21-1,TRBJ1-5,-,CASSKPTRANLSNQPQHF,TGTGCCAGCAGCAAACCCACGCGAGCCAATCTCAGCAATCAGCCCCAGCATTTT
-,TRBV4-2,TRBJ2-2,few,CASTWNGELFF,TGTGCCAGCACATGGAACGGGGAGCTGTTTTTT
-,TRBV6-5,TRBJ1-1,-,CASSPTVGRTEAFF,TGTGCCAGCAGTCCGACGGTCGGAAGAACTGAAGCTTTCTTT
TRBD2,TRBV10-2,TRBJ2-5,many,CASQAGGQETQYF,TGCGCCAGTCAGGCGGGGGGCCAAGAGACACAGTACTTC
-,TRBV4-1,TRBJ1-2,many,CASSGRDTGSVITFGFF,TGCGCCAGCAGCGGAAGGGACACAGGGAGCGTAATTACATTTGGGTTCTTC
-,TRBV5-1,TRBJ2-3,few,CASSAGTDTQYF,TGCGCCAGCAGCGCCGGAACAGATACGCAGTATTTT
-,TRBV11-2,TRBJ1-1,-,CASSLGGGYTEAFF,TGTGCCAGCAGCTTAGGCGGTGGGTACACTGAAGCTTTCTTT
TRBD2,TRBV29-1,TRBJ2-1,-,CSVEDRGLAGRPQFF,TGCAGCGTTGAAGATCGAGGTCTAGCGGGGCGACCTCAGTTCTTC
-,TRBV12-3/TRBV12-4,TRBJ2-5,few,CASSRNRGAVETQYF,TGTGCCAGCAGCCGCAACCGCGGGGCCGTAGAGACCCAGTACTTC
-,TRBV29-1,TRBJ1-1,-,CSVDISRAGAFF,TGCAGCGTTGATATAAGTCGGGCGGGCGCTTTCTTT
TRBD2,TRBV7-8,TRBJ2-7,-,CASSLGLGGSSYEQYF,TGTGCCAGCAGCTTAGGGTTGGGCGGGAGCTCCTACGAGCAGTACTTC
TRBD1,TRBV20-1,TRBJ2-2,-,CSAKAGGNSNTGELFF,TGCAGTGCTAAGGCAGGGGGAAATTCGAACACCGGGGAGCTGTTTTTT
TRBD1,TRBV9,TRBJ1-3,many,CASSVGQGYSGNTIYF,TGTGCCAGCAGCGTTGGACAGGGATACTCTGGAAACACCATATATTTT
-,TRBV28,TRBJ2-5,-,CASSSIWIGTQYF,TGTGCCAGCAGTTCAATTTGGATCGGGACCCAGTACTTC
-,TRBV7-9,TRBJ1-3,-,CASSSSRPSGNTIYF,TGTGCCAGCAGCTCTTCTAGGCCCTCTGGAAACACCATATATTTT
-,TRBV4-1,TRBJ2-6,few,CASSQVPGTLSGANVLTF,TGCGCCAGCAGCCAAGTTCCAGGGACGCTCTCTGGGGCCAACGTCCTGACTTTC
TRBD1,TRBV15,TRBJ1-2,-,CATSRVRDSPLDGYTF,TGTGCCACCAGCAGGGTCCGGGACAGCCCCCTAGACGGCTACACCTTC
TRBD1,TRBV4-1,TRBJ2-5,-,CASSLGQGAEKTQYF,TGCGCCAGCAGCCTAGGACAGGGGGCTGAGAAGACCCAGTACTTC
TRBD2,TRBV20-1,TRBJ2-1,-,CSARYSGIPNEQFF,TGCAGTGCTAGGTACAGCGGGATACCCAATGAGCAGTTCTTC
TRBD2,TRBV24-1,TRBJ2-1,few,CATSDSPGRREDNEQFF,TGTGCCACCAGTGATTCGCCAGGGAGGCGGGAGGACAATGAGCAGTTCTTC